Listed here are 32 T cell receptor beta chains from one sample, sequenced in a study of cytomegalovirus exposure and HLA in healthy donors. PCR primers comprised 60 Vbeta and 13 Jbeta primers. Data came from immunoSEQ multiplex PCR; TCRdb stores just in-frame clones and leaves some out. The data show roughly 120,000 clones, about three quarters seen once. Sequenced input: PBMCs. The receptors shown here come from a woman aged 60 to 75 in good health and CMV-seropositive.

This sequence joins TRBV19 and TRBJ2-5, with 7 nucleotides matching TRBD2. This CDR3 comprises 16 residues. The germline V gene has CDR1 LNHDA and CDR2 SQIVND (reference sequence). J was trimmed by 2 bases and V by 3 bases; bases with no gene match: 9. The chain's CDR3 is CASSMGGRGWQETQYF. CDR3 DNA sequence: TGTGCCAGTAGTATGGGCGGGCGGGGGTGGCAAGAGACCCAGTACTTC. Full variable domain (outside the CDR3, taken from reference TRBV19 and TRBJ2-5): DGGITQSPKYLFRKEGQNVTLSCEQNLNHDAMYWYRQDPGQGLRLIYYSQIVNDFQKGDIAEGYSVSREKKESFPLTVTSAQKNPTAFYLCASSMGGRGWQETQYFGPGTRLLVL.

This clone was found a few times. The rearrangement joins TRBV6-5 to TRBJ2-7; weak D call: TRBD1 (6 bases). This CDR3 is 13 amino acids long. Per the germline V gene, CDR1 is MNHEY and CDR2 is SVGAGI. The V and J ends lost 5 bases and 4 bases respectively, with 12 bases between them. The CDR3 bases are TGTGCCAGCAGTCTCAACAGGGCGTACGAGCAGTACTTC. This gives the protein CASSLNRAYEQYF.

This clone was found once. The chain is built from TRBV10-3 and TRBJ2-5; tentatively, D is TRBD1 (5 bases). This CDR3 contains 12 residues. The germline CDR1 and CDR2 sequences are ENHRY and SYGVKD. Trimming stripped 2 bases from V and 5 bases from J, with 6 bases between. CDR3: CAISEQGETQYF. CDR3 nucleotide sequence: TGTGCCATCAGTGAGCAGGGCGAGACCCAGTACTTC.

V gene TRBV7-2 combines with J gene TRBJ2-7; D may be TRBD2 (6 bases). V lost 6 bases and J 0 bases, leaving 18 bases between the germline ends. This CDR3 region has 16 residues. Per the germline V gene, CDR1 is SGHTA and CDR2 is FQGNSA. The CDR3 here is CASSYSGLDSSYEQYF. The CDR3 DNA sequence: TGTGCCAGCAGTTATAGCGGCCTTGACAGCTCCTACGAGCAGTACTTC.

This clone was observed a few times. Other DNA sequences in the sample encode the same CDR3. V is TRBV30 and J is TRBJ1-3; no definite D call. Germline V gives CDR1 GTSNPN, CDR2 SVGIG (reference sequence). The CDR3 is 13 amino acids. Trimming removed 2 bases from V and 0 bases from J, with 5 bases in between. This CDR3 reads CAWSRGSGNTIYF. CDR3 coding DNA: TGTGCCTGGAGTCGGGGCTCTGGAAACACCATATATTTT.

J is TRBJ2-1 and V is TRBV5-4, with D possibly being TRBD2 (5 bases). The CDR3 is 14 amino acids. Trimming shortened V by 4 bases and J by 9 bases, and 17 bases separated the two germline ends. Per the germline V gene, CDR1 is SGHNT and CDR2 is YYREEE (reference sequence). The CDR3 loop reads CASSLDPSGVEQFF. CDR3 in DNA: TGTGCCAGCAGCCTCGACCCCTCCGGGGTTGAGCAGTTCTTC.

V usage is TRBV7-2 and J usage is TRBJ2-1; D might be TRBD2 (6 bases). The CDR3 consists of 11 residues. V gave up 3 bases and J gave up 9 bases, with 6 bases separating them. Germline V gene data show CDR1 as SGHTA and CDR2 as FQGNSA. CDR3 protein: CASSFGGEQFF. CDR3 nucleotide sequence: TGTGCCAGCAGCTTCGGGGGTGAGCAGTTCTTC.

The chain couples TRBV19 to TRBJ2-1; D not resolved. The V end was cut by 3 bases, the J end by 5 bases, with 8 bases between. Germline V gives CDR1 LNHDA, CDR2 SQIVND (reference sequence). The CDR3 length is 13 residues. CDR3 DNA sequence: TGTGCCAGTAGTATGAACAGCAACAATGAGCAGTTCTTC. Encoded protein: CASSMNSNNEQFF.

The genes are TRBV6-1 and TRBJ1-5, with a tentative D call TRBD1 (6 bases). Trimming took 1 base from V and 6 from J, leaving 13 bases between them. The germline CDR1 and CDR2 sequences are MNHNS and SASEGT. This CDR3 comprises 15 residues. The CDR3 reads CASSEEAGGIQPQHF. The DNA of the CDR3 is TGTGCCAGCAGTGAAGAGGCTGGGGGCATTCAGCCCCAGCATTTT.

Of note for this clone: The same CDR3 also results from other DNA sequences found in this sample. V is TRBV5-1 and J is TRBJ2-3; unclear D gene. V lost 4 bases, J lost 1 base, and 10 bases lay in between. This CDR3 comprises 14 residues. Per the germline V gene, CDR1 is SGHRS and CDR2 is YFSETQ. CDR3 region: CASSPLRGTDTQYF. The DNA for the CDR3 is TGCGCCAGCAGCCCCCTACGGGGCACAGATACGCAGTATTTT.

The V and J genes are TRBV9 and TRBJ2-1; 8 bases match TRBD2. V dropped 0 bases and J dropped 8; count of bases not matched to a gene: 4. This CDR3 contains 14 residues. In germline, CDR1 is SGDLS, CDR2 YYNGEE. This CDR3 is CASSVELAGDEQFF. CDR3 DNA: TGTGCCAGCAGCGTAGAGCTAGCGGGCGATGAGCAGTTCTTC.

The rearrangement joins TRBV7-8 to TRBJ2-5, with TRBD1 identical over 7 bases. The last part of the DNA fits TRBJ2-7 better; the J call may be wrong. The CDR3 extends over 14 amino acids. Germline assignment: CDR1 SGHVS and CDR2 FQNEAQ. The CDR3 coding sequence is TGTGCCAGCAGCTTACGAGGGGGCGAAAGCGAGCAGTACTTC. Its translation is CASSLRGGESEQYF.

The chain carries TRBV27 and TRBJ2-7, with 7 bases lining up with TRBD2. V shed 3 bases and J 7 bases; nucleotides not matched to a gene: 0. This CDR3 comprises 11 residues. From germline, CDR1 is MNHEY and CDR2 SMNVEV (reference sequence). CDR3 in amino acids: CASSFGGEQYF. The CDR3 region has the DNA TGTGCCAGCAGTTTCGGGGGGGAGCAGTACTTC.

CDR3 amino acids: CASSEASGTRYFEAFF. In nucleotides, the CDR3 is TGTGCCAGCAGTGAAGCGAGCGGGACTCGATACTTTGAAGCTTTCTTT. The rearrangement links TRBV2 to TRBJ1-1; maybe TRBD1 (5 bases). CDR1 is SNHLY, CDR2 FYNNEI, per germline. Between the trimmed V and J ends, which lost 0 bases and 7 bases, there was a span of 18 bases. This CDR3 spans 16 amino acids.

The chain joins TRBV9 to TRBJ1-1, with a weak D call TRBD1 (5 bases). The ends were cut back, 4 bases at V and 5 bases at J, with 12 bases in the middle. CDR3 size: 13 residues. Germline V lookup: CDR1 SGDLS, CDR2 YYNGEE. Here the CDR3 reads CASSPRGWTEAFF. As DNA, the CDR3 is TGTGCCAGCAGCCCACGGGGGTGGACTGAAGCTTTCTTT.

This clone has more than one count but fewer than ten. The CDR3 region has the DNA TGCGCCAGCAGCCCCGGACAGCCGAGTGGGAGGAACACTGAAGCTTTCTTT. This encodes CASSPGQPSGRNTEAFF. V and J are TRBV5-1 and TRBJ1-1, with D maybe TRBD1 (6 bases). CDR1 and CDR2 from the germline V gene are SGHRS and YFSETQ. Trimming cost V 4 bases and J 1 base, with 20 bases left between them. The CDR3 has 17 amino acids. The whole variable domain, remainder taken from reference TRBV5-1 and TRBJ1-1, is KAGVTQTPRYLIKTRGQQVTLSCSPISGHRSVSWYQQTPGQGLQFLFEYFSETQRNKGNFPGRFSGRQFSNSRSEMNVSTLELGDSALYLCASSPGQPSGRNTEAFFGQGTRLTVV.

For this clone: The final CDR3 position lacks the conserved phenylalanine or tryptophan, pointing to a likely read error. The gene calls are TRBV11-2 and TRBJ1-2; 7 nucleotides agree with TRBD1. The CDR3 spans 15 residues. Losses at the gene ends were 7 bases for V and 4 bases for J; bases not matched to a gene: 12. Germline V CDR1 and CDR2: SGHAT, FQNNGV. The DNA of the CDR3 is TGTGCCAGCACCTGGCAGTCAGGGGACAGCTATGGCTACACCCTC. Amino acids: CASTWQSGDSYGYTL.

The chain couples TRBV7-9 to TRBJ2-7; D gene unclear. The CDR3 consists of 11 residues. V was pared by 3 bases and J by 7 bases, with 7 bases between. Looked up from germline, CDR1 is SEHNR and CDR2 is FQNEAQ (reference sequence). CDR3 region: CASSLYTEQYF. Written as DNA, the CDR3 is TGTGCCAGCAGCTTGTACACGGAGCAGTACTTC.

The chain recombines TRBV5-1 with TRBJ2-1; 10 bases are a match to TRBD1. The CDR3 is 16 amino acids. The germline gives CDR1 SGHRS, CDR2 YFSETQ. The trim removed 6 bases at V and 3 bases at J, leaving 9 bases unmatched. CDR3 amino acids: CASIKGGQGGYNEQFF. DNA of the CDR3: TGCGCCAGCATCAAAGGCGGACAGGGGGGCTACAATGAGCAGTTCTTC.

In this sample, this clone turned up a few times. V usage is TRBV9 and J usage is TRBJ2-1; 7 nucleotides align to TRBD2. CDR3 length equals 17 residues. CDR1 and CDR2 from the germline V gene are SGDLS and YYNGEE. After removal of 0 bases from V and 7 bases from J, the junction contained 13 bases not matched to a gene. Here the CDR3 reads CASSVGASGAIENEQFF. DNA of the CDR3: TGTGCCAGCAGCGTAGGCGCTAGCGGAGCCATAGAGAATGAGCAGTTCTTC.

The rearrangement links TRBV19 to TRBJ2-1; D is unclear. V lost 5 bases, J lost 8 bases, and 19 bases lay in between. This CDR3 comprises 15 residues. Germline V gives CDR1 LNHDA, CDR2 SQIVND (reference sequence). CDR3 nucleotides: TGTGCCAGTAGTTCTCCGGGTCGCGCCTTCGATGAGCAGTTCTTC. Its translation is CASSSPGRAFDEQFF.

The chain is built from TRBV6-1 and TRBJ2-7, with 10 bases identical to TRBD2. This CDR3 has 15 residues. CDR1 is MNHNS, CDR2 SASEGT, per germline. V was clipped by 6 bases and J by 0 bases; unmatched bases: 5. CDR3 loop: CASSSGLAVSYEQYF. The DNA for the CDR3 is TGTGCCAGCAGCTCCGGACTAGCGGTCTCCTACGAGCAGTACTTC.

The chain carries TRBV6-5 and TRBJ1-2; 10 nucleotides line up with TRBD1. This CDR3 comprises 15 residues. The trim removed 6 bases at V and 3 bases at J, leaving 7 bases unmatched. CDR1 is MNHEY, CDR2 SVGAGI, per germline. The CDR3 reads CASRVRQGAYYGYTF. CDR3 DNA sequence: TGTGCCAGCAGAGTTAGACAGGGGGCGTACTATGGCTACACCTTC.

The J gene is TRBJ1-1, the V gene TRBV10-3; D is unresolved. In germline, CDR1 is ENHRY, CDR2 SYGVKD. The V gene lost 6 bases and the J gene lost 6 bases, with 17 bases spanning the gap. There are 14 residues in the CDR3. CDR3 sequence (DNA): TGTGCCATCAGGACTGAATCTTATAAACCTGAAGCTTTCTTT. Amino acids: CAIRTESYKPEAFF.

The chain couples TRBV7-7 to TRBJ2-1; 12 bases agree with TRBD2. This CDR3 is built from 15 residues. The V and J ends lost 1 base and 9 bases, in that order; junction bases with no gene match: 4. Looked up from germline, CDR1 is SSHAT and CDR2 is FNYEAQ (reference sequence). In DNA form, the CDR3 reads TGTGCCAGCAGCTTAGGACTAGCGGGAGCGGGTGAGCAGTTCTTC. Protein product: CASSLGLAGAGEQFF. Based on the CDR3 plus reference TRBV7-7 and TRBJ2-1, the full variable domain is GAGVSQSPRYKVTKRGQDVTLRCDPISSHATLYWYQQALGQGPEFLTYFNYEAQPDKSGLPSDRFSAERPEGSISTLTIQRTEQRDSAMYRCASSLGLAGAGEQFFGPGTRLTVL.

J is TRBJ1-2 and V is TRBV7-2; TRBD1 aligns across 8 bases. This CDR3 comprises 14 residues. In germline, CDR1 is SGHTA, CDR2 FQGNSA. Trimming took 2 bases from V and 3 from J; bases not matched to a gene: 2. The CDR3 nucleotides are TGTGCCAGCAGCTTAAACAGGGGGGACTATGGCTACACCTTC. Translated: CASSLNRGDYGYTF.

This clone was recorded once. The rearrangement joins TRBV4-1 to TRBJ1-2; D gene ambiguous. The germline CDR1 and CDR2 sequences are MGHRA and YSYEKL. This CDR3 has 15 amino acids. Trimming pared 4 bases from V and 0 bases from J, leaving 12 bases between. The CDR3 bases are TGCGCCAGCAGCCCCTCCCTGGTAGCTAACTATGGCTACACCTTC. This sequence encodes CASSPSLVANYGYTF.

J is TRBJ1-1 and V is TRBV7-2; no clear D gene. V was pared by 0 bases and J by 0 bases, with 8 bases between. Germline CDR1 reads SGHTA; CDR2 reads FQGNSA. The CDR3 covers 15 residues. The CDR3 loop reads CASSLAAELNTEAFF. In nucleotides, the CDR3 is TGTGCCAGCAGCTTAGCTGCGGAGCTGAACACTGAAGCTTTCTTT.

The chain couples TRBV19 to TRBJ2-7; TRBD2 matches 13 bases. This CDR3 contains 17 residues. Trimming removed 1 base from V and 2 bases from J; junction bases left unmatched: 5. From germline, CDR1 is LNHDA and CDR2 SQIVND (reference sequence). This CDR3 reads CASSIGQTSGGTYEQYF. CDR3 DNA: TGTGCCAGTAGTATAGGCCAGACTAGCGGGGGGACCTACGAGCAGTACTTC.

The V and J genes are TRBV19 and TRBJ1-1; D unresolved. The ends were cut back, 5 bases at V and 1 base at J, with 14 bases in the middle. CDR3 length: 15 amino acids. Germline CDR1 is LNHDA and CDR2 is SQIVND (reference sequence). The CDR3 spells CASSVPAGTNTEAFF. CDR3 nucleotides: TGTGCCAGTAGTGTCCCAGCGGGTACGAACACTGAAGCTTTCTTT.

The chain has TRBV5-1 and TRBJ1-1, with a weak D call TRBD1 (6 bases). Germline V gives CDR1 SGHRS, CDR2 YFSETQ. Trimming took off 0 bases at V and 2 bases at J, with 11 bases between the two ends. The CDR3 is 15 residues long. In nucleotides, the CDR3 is TGCGCCAGCAGCTTGGTAGGGGGGGAAAACACTGAAGCTTTCTTT. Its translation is CASSLVGGENTEAFF. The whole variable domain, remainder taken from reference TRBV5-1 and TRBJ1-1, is KAGVTQTPRYLIKTRGQQVTLSCSPISGHRSVSWYQQTPGQGLQFLFEYFSETQRNKGNFPGRFSGRQFSNSRSEMNVSTLELGDSALYLCASSLVGGENTEAFFGQGTRLTVV.

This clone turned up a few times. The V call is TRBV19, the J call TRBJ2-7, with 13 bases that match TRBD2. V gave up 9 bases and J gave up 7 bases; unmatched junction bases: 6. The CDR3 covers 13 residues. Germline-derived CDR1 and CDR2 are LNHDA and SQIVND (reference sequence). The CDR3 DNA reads TGTGCCAGCGGACTAGCGGGAGCGGGTGAGCAGTACTTC. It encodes CASGLAGAGEQYF.